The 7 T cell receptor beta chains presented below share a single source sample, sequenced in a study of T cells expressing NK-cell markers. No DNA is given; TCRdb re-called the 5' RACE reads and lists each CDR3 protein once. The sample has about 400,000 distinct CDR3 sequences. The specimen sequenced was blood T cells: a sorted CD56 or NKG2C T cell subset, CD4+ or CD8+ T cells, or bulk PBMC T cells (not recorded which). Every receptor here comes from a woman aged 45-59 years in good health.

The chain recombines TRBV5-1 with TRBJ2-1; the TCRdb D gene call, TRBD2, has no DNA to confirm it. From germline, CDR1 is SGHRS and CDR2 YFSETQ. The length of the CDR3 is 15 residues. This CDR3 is CASSWTGTRGDEQFF.

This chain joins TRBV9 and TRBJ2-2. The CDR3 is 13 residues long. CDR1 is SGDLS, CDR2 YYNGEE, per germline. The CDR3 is CASSVAYTGELFF.

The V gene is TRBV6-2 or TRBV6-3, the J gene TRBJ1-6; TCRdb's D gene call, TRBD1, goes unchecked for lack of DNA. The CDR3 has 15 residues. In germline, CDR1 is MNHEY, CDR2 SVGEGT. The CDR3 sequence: CASRLDSRTNSPLHF.

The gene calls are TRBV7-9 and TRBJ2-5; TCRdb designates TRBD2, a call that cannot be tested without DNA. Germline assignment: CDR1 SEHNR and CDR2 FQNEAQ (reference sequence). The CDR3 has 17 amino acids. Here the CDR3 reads CASSSKTGRVEGETQYF.

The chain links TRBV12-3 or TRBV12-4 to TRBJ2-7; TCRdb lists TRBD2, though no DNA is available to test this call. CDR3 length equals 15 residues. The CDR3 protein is CASSLGLAGGNEQYF.

This CDR3 is CASRFSGTGENTGELFF. The gene calls are TRBV12-3 or TRBV12-4 and TRBJ2-2; the D call from TCRdb, TRBD1, cannot be confirmed without DNA. This CDR3 spans 17 amino acids.

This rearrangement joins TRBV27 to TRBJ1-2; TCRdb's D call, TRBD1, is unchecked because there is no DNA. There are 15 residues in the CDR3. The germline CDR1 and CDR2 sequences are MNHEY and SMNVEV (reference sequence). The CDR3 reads CASSLSSLDIYGYTF.